This record looks at one TCR beta chain sequence and its context. As processed by the authors: It was from reference gene primer amplification that nucleated cell counts were estimated. TCRdb keeps only in-frame clones here, not all; method: immunoSEQ multiplex PCR. V and J calls and clone size follow that table, whereas D and trimming were derived from the DNA. The sample lists more than 150,000 clones, roughly 88% occurring once. This sample was included in a study of blood T cell repertoires in COVID-19. Background on the study: There were acute and convalescent COVID-19 samples, and they came from the United States, Italy and Spain. PBMCs, B-cell-depleted T cells, or T cells provided the cDNA or gDNA that made up the material.

The length of the CDR3 is 12 residues. CDR1 and CDR2 (germline): MNHEY, SVGAGI. Trimming shortened V by 6 bases and J by 0 bases, and 6 bases separated the two germline ends. V gene TRBV6-5 combines with J gene TRBJ2-7; D may be TRBD2 (5 bases). The specimen was peripheral blood. The receptor was isolated from a woman older than 75 with acute or convalescent COVID-19. CDR3 bases: TGTGCCAGCAGGGGGAGCTCCTACGAGCAGTACTTC. Amino acids: CASRGSSYEQYF.